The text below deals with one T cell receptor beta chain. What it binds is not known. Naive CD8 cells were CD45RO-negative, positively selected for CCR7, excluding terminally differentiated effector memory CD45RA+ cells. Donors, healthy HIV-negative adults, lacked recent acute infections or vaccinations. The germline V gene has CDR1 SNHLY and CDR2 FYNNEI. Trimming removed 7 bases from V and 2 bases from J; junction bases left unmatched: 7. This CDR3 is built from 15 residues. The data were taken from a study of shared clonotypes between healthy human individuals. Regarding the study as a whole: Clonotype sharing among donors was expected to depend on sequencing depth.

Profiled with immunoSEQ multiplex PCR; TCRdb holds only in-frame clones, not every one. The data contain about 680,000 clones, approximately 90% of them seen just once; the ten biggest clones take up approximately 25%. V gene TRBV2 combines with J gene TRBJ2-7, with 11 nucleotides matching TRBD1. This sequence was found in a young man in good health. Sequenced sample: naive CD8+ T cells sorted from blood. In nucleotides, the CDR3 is TGTGCCAGCACAAACCCGGGACAGGGGGCCTACGAGCAGTACTTC. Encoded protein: CASTNPGQGAYEQYF. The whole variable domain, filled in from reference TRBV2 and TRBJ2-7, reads EPEVTQTPSHQVTQMGQEVILRCVPISNHLYFYWYRQILGQKVEFLVSFYNNEISEKSEIFDDQFSVERPDGSNFTLKIRSTKLEDSAMYFCASTNPGQGAYEQYFGPGTRLTVT.